This entry features one TCR beta chain sequence. This sample was taken from a study of blood T cell repertoires in COVID-19. Overall study context: COVID-19 samples collected from the United States, Italy and Spain covered acute and convalescent phases. Nucleic acid was either cDNA or gDNA, and it came from T cells, B-cell-depleted T cells, or PBMCs.

How the authors handled the data: How many nucleated cells were present was estimated from reference gene primer amplification. Sequenced by immunoSEQ multiplex PCR; TCRdb stores in-frame clones only, minus some. The V and J calls and clone size are taken from that table; D and trimming were inferred from the DNA. Altogether around 130,000 clones are present, roughly 90% being singletons, with the ten largest covering approximately 2%. The CDR3 extends over 13 amino acids. Germline CDR1 and CDR2: SGHNT and YYREEE (reference sequence). V was pared by 4 bases and J by 3 bases, with 9 bases between. The specimen sequenced was peripheral blood. The receptor comes from a man aged 65 to 85 with active COVID-19. The J gene is TRBJ2-3, the V gene TRBV5-4, with unresolved D. DNA for the CDR3: TGTGCCAGCAGCCCACCTACTACAGATACGCAGTATTTT. Its translation: CASSPPTTDTQYF. Looking up the rest from reference TRBV5-4 and TRBJ2-3 gives the full variable domain: ETGVTQSPTHLIKTRGQQVTLRCSSQSGHNTVSWYQQALGQGPQFIFQYYREEENGRGNFPPRFSGLQFPNYSSELNVNALELDDSALYLCASSPPTTDTQYFGPGTRLTVL.